This TCR beta chain was identified during a study of neurological immune-mediated disorders. Findings of the study overall: Patients with HTLV-1-associated myelopathy showed the most TCR clonal expansion. Those with multiple sclerosis showed the least, falling below healthy controls.

Time point reported: longitudinal time-point 3. Where libraries were unsorted, they were derived from 2 million PBMCs stored at -80 degrees C. Synthesis of cDNA was accomplished via 5'RACE employing 10-nucleotide random UMIs. Over 170 million TCR-beta sequences from 15-18 subjects were obtained in each sequencing run. TCRdb fed the 5' RACE reads into MiXCR, producing one record per CDR3 protein. The sample includes approximately 48,000 distinct CDR3 sequences, roughly 13% of them seen just once. This CDR3 contains 12 residues. Per germline, CDR1 SQVTM and CDR2 ANQGSEA. Trimming took 7 bases from V and 5 from J; bases not matched to a gene: 6. Notes on this clonotype: Its matching antigen is unknown.

Input material: PBMCs. V is TRBV29-1 and J is TRBJ2-3, with 7 bases aligning to TRBD2. The source of this sequence is a male donor with HTLV-1-associated myelopathy (HAM/TSP). CDR3: CSADSSGDTQYF. CDR3 coding DNA: TGCAGCGCGGATTCTAGCGGAGATACGCAGTATTTT.